This T cell receptor beta chain was recovered during a study of T-cell reconstitution after alpha-beta-depleted transplantation in children. Turning to this clonotype: Its target is not known.

Germline V lookup: CDR1 KGHSH, CDR2 LQKENI. The CDR3 extends over 14 amino acids. Trimming cost V 4 bases and J 2 bases; bases outside gene matches: 5. Study results and limitations: Some patients' high day-60 TCRbeta diversity was attributed to recipient cells surviving conditioning. The origin of alpha-beta T cells about two months after transplant was reportedly several hundred expanded graft clones. From newly produced T cells came most of the T-cell counts and diversity one year after transplant.

The TCRbeta library incorporated unique molecular identifiers. TCRdb redid the calling of the PCR reads with MiXCR, one entry per CDR3 protein. The sample gives about 340,000 distinct CDR3 sequences, around 15% of which show up once; approximately 38% is in the top ten. This TCR derives from a male patient under 10 years old who had a stem cell transplant for acute lymphoblastic leukemia, so the T cells may come from the graft donor. Here the sequenced sample was PBMCs, mostly from graft donor cells, taken 360 days after TCRalphabeta/CD19-depleted stem cell transplant. The rearrangement uses TRBV18 and TRBJ2-7; 7 bases are shared with TRBD2. The CDR3: CASSQGGEAYEQYF. In DNA form, the CDR3 reads TGTGCCAGCTCACAGGGAGGGGAAGCCTACGAGCAGTACTTC.